A selection of T cell receptor beta chains follows, all from one sample in a study of cytomegalovirus exposure and HLA in healthy donors. Only in-frame clones appear in the TCRdb table, and some are missing; sequencing was by immunoSEQ multiplex PCR. The top ten hold approximately 2.4% of the sample, which has 150,000 to 200,000 clones, 84% seen once. Source material: PBMCs. The receptors come from a woman aged 45 to 65 in good health and CMV-seropositive. CDR3s include the opening cysteine and the closing phenylalanine or tryptophan. Fields, in order: clone size, J gene, V gene, D gene, CDR3 protein, CDR3 DNA. A D gene is named only where the DNA matches it firmly. A clone size is listed for some rows: how often the clone was seen (once, few, many), or a class if it is expanded.

size: few
J: TRBJ2-1
V: TRBV27
D: TRBD1
CDR3: CASSLYGTGTYNEQFF
DNA: TGTGCCAGCAGTTTATACGGGACAGGGACCTACAATGAGCAGTTCTTC

size: NA
J: TRBJ2-7
V: TRBV6-5
D: NA
CDR3: CASSNPGRSNYEQYF
DNA: TGTGCCAGCAGCAATCCGGGTCGTTCAAACTACGAGCAGTACTTC

size: NA
J: TRBJ1-6
V: TRBV2
D: NA
CDR3: CASSADRRNSPLHF
DNA: TGTGCCAGCAGTGCCGACAGGAGAAATTCACCCCTCCACTTT

size: NA
J: TRBJ1-2
V: TRBV9
D: TRBD1
CDR3: CASSVAGGNGYTF
DNA: TGTGCCAGCAGCGTAGCAGGGGGCAATGGCTACACCTTC

size: NA
J: TRBJ1-3
V: TRBV6-5
D: TRBD1
CDR3: CASSNRDSRNTIYF
DNA: TGTGCCAGCAGCAACCGGGACAGTAGAAACACCATATATTTT

size: NA
J: TRBJ1-5
V: TRBV5-1
D: NA
CDR3: CASSVGPEDNQPQHF
DNA: TGCGCCAGCAGCGTGGGACCCGAGGACAATCAGCCCCAGCATTTT

size: NA
J: TRBJ2-3
V: TRBV6-6
D: NA
CDR3: CASSPFIDTQYF
DNA: TGTGCCAGCAGTCCCTTTATAGATACGCAGTATTTT

size: once
J: TRBJ1-1
V: TRBV7-9
D: NA
CDR3: CASRLGVGDTEAFF
DNA: TGTGCCAGCAGGTTAGGTGTCGGGGACACTGAAGCTTTCTTT

size: NA
J: TRBJ1-2
V: TRBV20-1
D: NA
CDR3: CSARGGSGYTF
DNA: TGCAGTGCTAGAGGTGGCAGTGGCTACACCTTC

size: NA
J: TRBJ1-6
V: TRBV6-6
D: TRBD1
CDR3: CASRGQGLNNSPLHF
DNA: TGTGCCAGCAGAGGACAGGGACTGAATAATTCACCCCTCCACTTT

size: NA
J: TRBJ2-1
V: TRBV19
D: TRBD2
CDR3: CASSRIAGGLGEQFF
DNA: TGTGCCAGTAGTAGAATAGCGGGGGGGCTTGGTGAGCAGTTCTTC

size: NA
J: TRBJ2-3
V: TRBV27
D: TRBD2
CDR3: CASRSRRGVLADTQYF
DNA: TGTGCCAGCAGGTCGAGGCGGGGGGTTCTAGCAGATACGCAGTATTTT

size: NA
J: TRBJ2-5
V: TRBV6-1
D: TRBD2
CDR3: CASSESRPGGPRQETQYF
DNA: TGTGCCAGCAGTGAAAGTCGACCGGGGGGGCCGCGGCAAGAGACCCAGTACTTC

size: NA
J: TRBJ2-1
V: TRBV14
D: NA
CDR3: CASSQTYMSSYNEQFF
DNA: TGTGCCAGCAGCCAGACATACATGAGCTCCTACAATGAGCAGTTCTTC

size: NA
J: TRBJ1-6
V: TRBV6-5
D: NA
CDR3: CASSVRENSPLHF
DNA: TGTGCCAGCAGTGTGAGGGAAAATTCACCCCTCCACTTT

size: few
J: TRBJ1-1
V: TRBV7-9
D: NA
CDR3: CACTEIGLENTEAFF
DNA: TGTGCCTGCACGGAGATCGGACTCGAGAACACTGAAGCTTTCTTT

size: once
J: TRBJ2-7
V: TRBV9
D: NA
CDR3: CASSVNQGYEQYF
DNA: TGTGCCAGCAGCGTGAATCAGGGGTACGAGCAGTACTTC

size: NA
J: TRBJ2-3
V: TRBV2
D: NA
CDR3: CASRPDRTPSTDTQYF
DNA: TGTGCCAGCAGGCCCGACAGGACCCCTAGCACAGATACGCAGTATTTT

size: NA
J: TRBJ1-3
V: TRBV9
D: TRBD1
CDR3: CASSVGGTVSGNTIYF
DNA: TGTGCCAGCAGCGTAGGCGGGACAGTCTCTGGAAACACCATATATTTT

size: NA
J: TRBJ2-3
V: TRBV6-5
D: TRBD1
CDR3: CASSYSTGQGKDTQYF
DNA: TGTGCCAGCAGTTACTCGACAGGACAGGGGAAAGATACGCAGTATTTT

size: NA
J: TRBJ2-1
V: TRBV5-1
D: TRBD1
CDR3: CASSPGQFSYNEQFF
DNA: TGCGCCAGCAGCCCGGGACAGTTCTCCTACAATGAGCAGTTCTTC

size: few
J: TRBJ2-1
V: TRBV13
D: NA
CDR3: CASGDSRLGTNEQFF
DNA: TGTGCCAGCGGAGACTCGAGGCTGGGGACAAATGAGCAGTTCTTC

size: NA
J: TRBJ2-3
V: TRBV14
D: NA
CDR3: CASSQGGHPRTDTQYF
DNA: TGTGCCAGCAGCCAAGGGGGACACCCCCGCACAGATACGCAGTATTTT

size: NA
J: TRBJ2-5
V: TRBV9
D: TRBD2
CDR3: CASSVEVSGDGTQYF
DNA: TGTGCCAGCAGCGTAGAAGTTAGCGGGGACGGGACCCAGTACTTC

size: NA
J: TRBJ2-7
V: TRBV11-2
D: TRBD1
CDR3: CASSFETGGYEQYF
DNA: TGTGCCAGCAGCTTCGAGACAGGGGGGTACGAGCAGTACTTC

size: once
J: TRBJ1-1
V: TRBV5-1
D: TRBD1
CDR3: CASSPDRGRVTEAFF
DNA: TGCGCCAGCAGCCCGGACAGGGGGCGCGTTACTGAAGCTTTCTTT

size: NA
J: TRBJ2-5
V: TRBV28
D: NA
CDR3: CASSYRQGKETQYF
DNA: TGTGCCAGCAGTTACCGCCAGGGGAAGGAGACCCAGTACTTC

size: NA
J: TRBJ2-5
V: TRBV11-2
D: TRBD2
CDR3: CASSLVVSSGVQETQYF
DNA: TGTGCCAGCAGCTTAGTGGTATCCAGCGGGGTGCAAGAGACCCAGTACTTC

size: NA
J: TRBJ2-2
V: TRBV7-2
D: NA
CDR3: CASSGAGIGELFF
DNA: TGTGCCAGCAGCGGGGCAGGGATCGGGGAGCTGTTTTTT

size: NA
J: TRBJ2-2
V: TRBV6-5
D: NA
CDR3: CASSYLSIQGSGELFF
DNA: TGTGCCAGCAGTTACTTATCCATACAGGGATCCGGGGAGCTGTTTTTT

size: NA
J: TRBJ1-1
V: TRBV5-5
D: TRBD1
CDR3: CASSIQGAGTEAFF
DNA: TGTGCCAGCAGCATACAGGGGGCCGGAACTGAAGCTTTCTTT

size: NA
J: TRBJ1-4
V: TRBV2
D: NA
CDR3: CASSDPGRSNEKLFF
DNA: TGTGCCAGCAGCGATCCGGGGAGAAGTAATGAAAAACTGTTTTTT

size: few
J: TRBJ2-3
V: TRBV6-1
D: NA
CDR3: CASSERIASTDTQYF
DNA: TGTGCCAGCAGTGAACGGATCGCTAGCACAGATACGCAGTACTTT

size: NA
J: TRBJ2-3
V: TRBV6-1
D: TRBD1
CDR3: CASSRTGGSTDTQYF
DNA: TGTGCCAGCAGTAGGACAGGGGGAAGCACAGATACGCAGTATTTT

size: NA
J: TRBJ2-7
V: TRBV5-1
D: TRBD1
CDR3: CASSPGQEYYEQYF
DNA: TGCGCCAGCAGCCCGGGACAGGAGTACTACGAGCAGTACTTC

size: few
J: TRBJ1-4
V: TRBV19
D: TRBD1
CDR3: CATHGDSLNEKLFF
DNA: TGTGCCACTCACGGGGACAGTCTTAATGAAAAACTGTTTTTT

size: NA
J: TRBJ1-1
V: TRBV2
D: NA
CDR3: CASSVQSGSTEAFF
DNA: TGTGCCAGCAGTGTCCAATCCGGGAGCACTGAAGCTTTCTTT

size: NA
J: TRBJ2-3
V: TRBV18
D: NA
CDR3: CASSPSQLGTSTDTQYF
DNA: TGTGCCAGCTCACCAAGCCAACTAGGGACTAGCACAGATACGCAGTATTTT

size: NA
J: TRBJ2-7
V: TRBV5-8
D: TRBD1
CDR3: CASSPGQGAPGYEQYF
DNA: TGTGCCAGCAGCCCCGGACAGGGGGCGCCGGGGTACGAGCAGTACTTC

size: NA
J: TRBJ2-1
V: TRBV27
D: TRBD2
CDR3: CASSLGSTSGGVGLFYNEQFF
DNA: TGTGCCAGCAGTTTAGGGTCGACTAGCGGGGGGGTTGGGTTATTCTACAATGAGCAGTTCTTC

size: NA
J: TRBJ2-7
V: TRBV19
D: TRBD2
CDR3: CASSIQGGSEQYF
DNA: TGTGCCAGTAGTATACAGGGAGGGAGCGAGCAGTACTTC

size: once
J: TRBJ2-2
V: TRBV7-8
D: TRBD2
CDR3: CASSLSGLDSGELFF
DNA: TGTGCCAGCAGCTTATCGGGACTAGATAGCGGGGAGCTGTTTTTT